This passage covers 4 T cell receptor beta chains from one sample sequenced in a study of CD8+CD57+ T cells in acquired aplastic anemia (dated by TCRdb to 2016 to 2018). TCRdb shows the sequencer as Illumina HiSeq 2000. Genomic DNA served as template for TCR beta VDJ combination and CDR3 sequence profiling. TCRdb passed the public sequencing reads through fastp at Q25 and MiXCR, retaining productive beta sequences. Rows matching on CDR3 protein sequence are summarized as one entry with the most common DNA and genes. Counted in this sample were over 150,000 distinct CDR3 sequences; about two thirds of them appeared once. Of the sample, around 45% falls within the top ten clones. The patients picked for sequencing were ones in whom flow cytometry had shown an expansion of CD8+CD57+ cells. The sequenced sample was sorted CD4+, CD8+, or CD8+CD57+ T cells (not recorded which) from PBMCs. The origin of the receptors is a human donor with aplastic anemia.

The chain's CDR3 is CSASRTFGGTDTQYF. The CDR3 nucleotides read TGCAGTGCTAGCCGGACGTTCGGTGGGACAGATACGCAGTATTTT. This chain connects TRBV20-1 to TRBJ2-3; D remains unclear. The CDR3 sequence is 15 residues long. V was trimmed by 3 bases and J by 3 bases, leaving 16 bases between them. Germline V gene lookup returns CDR1 DFQATT and CDR2 SNEGSKA (reference sequence).

This clonotype was recorded only once. This chain uses TRBV20-1 with TRBJ1-2; 7 bases are shared with TRBD1. Germline CDR1 reads DFQATT; CDR2 reads SNEGSKA (reference sequence). Unmatched junction bases numbered 11, after V lost 6 bases and J lost 4 bases. The CDR3 spans 14 residues. The CDR3 region is CSATRQGKGYGYTF. In DNA form, the CDR3 reads TGCAGTGCCACCAGACAGGGCAAAGGCTATGGCTACACCTTC.

The sample holds one count of this clonotype. This sequence joins TRBV20-1 and TRBJ2-7; D remains unclear. Germline CDR1 is DFQATT and CDR2 is SNEGSKA (reference sequence). CDR3 length equals 12 residues. V was pared by 3 bases and J by 3 bases, with 9 bases between. Written as DNA, the CDR3 is TGCAGTGCTAGCCCCAGTAACTACGAGCAGTACTTC. Translation gives CSASPSNYEQYF.

The CDR3 DNA reads TGTGCCAGCAGTGACTCAGGACAGGGGGGCTACGAGCAGTACTTC. Protein product: CASSDSGQGGYEQYF. The rearrangement uses TRBV25-1 and TRBJ2-7, with 10 bases identical to TRBD1. The CDR3 loop spans 15 amino acids. V was pared by 3 bases and J by 3 bases, with 5 bases of the junction left unmatched. Per germline, CDR1 MGHDK and CDR2 SYGVNS.